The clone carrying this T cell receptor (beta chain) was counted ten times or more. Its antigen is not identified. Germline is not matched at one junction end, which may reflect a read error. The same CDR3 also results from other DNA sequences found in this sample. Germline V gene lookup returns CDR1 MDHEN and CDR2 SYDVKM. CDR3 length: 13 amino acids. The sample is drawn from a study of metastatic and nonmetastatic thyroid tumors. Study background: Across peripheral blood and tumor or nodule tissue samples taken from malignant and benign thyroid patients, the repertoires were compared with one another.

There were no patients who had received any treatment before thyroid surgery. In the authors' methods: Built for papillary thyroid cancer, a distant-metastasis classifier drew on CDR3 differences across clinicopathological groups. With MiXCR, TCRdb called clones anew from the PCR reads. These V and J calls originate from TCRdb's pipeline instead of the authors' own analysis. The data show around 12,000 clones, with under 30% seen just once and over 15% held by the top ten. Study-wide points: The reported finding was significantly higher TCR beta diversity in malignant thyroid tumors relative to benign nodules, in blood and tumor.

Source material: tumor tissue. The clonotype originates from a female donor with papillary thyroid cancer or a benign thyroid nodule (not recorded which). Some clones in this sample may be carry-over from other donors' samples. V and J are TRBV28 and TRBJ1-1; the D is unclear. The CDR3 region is CASSLKLRTEAFF. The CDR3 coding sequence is TGTGCTAGCAGTCTCAAGTTGAGAACTGAAGCTTTCTTT.